The table lists the clone carrying this T cell receptor beta chain with a few counts. Its specificity is not known. The data are from a study of beta chain features in type 1 diabetes. Whole-study results and caveats: Cells that show high TCR expression could be over-represented by cDNA sequencing.

Based on CD45RO/CCR7/CD25/CD127/CD95/CD27, CD4+ regulatory, stem cell-like memory, naive and central memory cells were sorted. This CDR3 spans 14 amino acids. Trimming shortened V by 10 bases and J by 4 bases, and 18 bases separated the two germline ends. The V gene's germline CDR1 is LNHDA and CDR2 SQIVND (reference sequence). Expressed TCRB transcripts were sequenced after all isolated RNA was converted to cDNA. Profiled with immunoSEQ multiplex PCR; TCRdb holds only in-frame clones, not every one. The sample lists about 360,000 clones; roughly 12% were seen once. This sequence joins TRBV19 and TRBJ2-3; D is perhaps TRBD2 (5 bases). Sample: naive CD4+ T cells from blood. The receptor comes from a man aged 18 to 30 in good health. The CDR3 is CATTEGRSADTQYF. The CDR3 DNA reads TGTGCCACCACAGAGGGCAGGTCTGCAGATACGCAGTATTTT.